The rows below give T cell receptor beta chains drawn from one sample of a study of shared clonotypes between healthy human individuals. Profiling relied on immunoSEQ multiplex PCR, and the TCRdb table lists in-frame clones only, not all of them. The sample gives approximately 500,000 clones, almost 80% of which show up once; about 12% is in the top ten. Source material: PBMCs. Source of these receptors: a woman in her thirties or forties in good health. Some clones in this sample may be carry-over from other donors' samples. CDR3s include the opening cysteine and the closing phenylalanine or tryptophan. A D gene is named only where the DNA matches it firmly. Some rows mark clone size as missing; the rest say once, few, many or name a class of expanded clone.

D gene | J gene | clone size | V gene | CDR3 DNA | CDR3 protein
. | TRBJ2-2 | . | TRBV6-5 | TGTGCCAGCAGTTACGCGCCCACCGGGGAGCTGTTTTTT | CASSYAPTGELFF
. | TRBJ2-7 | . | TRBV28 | TGTGCCAGCAATTTACTAGATCCCCACGAGCAGTACTTC | CASNLLDPHEQYF
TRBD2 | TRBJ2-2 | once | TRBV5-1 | TGCGCCAGCAGCTCCCAGCGGGAGAGGGTCGGGGAGCTGTTTTTT | CASSSQRERVGELFF
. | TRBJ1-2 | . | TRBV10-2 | TGCGCCAGCAGTGAGTCGAGAGGGTTGGGTTCTGGCTACACCTTC | CASSESRGLGSGYTF
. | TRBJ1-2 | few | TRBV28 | TGTGCCAGCCGTGCGGGCGGCTATGGCTACACCTTC | CASRAGGYGYTF
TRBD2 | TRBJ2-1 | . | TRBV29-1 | TGCAGCGTTGAAGATCGGGGGGGAGGTGGTTCCTTCTTC | CSVEDRGGGGSFF
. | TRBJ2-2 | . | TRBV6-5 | TGTGCCAGCAGCTGGCACGAAACCGGGGAGCTGTTTTTT | CASSWHETGELFF
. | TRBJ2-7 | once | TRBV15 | TGTGCCACCAGCAGAGGCGGATACTCCTACGAGCAGTACTTC | CATSRGGYSYEQYF
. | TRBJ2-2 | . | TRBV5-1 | TGCGCCAGCAGCCCCCAACTCTACAGTTCTAACGGGGAGCTGTTTTTT | CASSPQLYSSNGELFF
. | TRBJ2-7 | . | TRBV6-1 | TGTGCCAGCAGTGGGGGGCCAGCCTCCTACGAGCAGTACTTC | CASSGGPASYEQYF
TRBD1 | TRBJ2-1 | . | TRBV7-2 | TGTGCCAGCAGCTTAGGGGACAGGCCATACAATGAGCAGTTCTTC | CASSLGDRPYNEQFF
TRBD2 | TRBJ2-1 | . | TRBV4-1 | TGCGCCAGCAGCCATCTGGGACTAGCGGGAGGCTACAATGAGCAGTTCTTC | CASSHLGLAGGYNEQFF
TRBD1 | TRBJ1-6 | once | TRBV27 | TGTGCCAGCAGACCTGGGACAGTAGTTTCACCCCTCCACTTT | CASRPGTVVSPLHF
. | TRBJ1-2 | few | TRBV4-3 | TGCGCCAGCAGCCAAGCACAGACAACTAACTATGGCTACACCTTC | CASSQAQTTNYGYTF
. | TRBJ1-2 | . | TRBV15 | TGTGCCACCAGCAGAGATACATTTGGCTACACCTTC | CATSRDTFGYTF
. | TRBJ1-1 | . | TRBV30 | TGTGCCTGGAGTGTACTAGACAGGGAAGCTTTCTTT | CAWSVLDREAFF
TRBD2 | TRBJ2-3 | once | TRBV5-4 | TGTGCCAGCAGCTTGGTGCGGCCTAGCGGGAGAGATACGCAGTATTTT | CASSLVRPSGRDTQYF
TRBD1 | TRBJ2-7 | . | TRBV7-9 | TGTGCCAGCAGCTTATTTGGGACAGGGGTCGACGAGCAGTACTTC | CASSLFGTGVDEQYF
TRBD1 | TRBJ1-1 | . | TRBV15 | TGTGCCACCAGCAGAGAGGGGGGACAGGGATTCACTGAAGCTTTCTTT | CATSREGGQGFTEAFF
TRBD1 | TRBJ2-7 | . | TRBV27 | TGTGCCAGCAGTTTATTCCCGGGACAGGGGTACGAGCAGTACTTC | CASSLFPGQGYEQYF
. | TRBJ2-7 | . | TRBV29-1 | TGCAGCGTTGGAAGGGGGAGCTCCTACGAGCAGTACTTC | CSVGRGSSYEQYF
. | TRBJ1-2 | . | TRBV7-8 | TGTGCCAGCAGCTTATATCTTCCAGGCTACTATGGCTACACCTTC | CASSLYLPGYYGYTF